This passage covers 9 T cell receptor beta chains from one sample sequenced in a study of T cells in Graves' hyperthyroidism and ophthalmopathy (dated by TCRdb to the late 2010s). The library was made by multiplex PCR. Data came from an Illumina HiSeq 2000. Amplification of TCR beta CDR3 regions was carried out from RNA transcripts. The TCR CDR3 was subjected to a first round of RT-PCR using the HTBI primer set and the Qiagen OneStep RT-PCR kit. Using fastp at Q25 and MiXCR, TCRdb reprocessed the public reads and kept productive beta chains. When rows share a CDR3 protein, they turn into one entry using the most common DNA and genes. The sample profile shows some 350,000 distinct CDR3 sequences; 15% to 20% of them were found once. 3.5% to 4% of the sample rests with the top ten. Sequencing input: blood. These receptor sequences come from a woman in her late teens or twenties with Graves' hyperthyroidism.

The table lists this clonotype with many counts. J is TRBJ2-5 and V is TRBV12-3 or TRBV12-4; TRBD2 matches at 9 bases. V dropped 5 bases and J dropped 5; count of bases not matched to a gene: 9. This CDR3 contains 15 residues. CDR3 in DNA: TGTGCCAGCAGTCCCCGGGTAGCGGGGGATGAGACCCAGTACTTC. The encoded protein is CASSPRVAGDETQYF.

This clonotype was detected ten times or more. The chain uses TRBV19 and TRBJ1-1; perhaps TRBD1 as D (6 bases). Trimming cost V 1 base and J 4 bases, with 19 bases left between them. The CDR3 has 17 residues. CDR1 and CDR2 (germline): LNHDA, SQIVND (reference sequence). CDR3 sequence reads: CASSIVSLPGHGTEAFF. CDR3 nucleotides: TGTGCCAGTAGTATAGTCAGCCTCCCGGGACACGGCACTGAAGCTTTCTTT.

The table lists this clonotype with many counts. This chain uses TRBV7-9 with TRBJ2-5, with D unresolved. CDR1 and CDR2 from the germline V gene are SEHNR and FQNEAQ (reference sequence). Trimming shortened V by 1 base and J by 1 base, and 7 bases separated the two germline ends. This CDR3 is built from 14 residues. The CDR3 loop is CASSLEYSQETQYF. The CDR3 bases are TGTGCCAGCAGCTTAGAATACAGCCAAGAGACCCAGTACTTC.

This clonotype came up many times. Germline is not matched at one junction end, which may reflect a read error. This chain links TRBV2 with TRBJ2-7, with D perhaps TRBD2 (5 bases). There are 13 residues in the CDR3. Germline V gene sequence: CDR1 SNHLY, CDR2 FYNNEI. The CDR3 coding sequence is TGTACCAGCGGTAGGCGGACCCAAACCGAGCAGTACTTC. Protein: CTSGRRTQTEQYF.

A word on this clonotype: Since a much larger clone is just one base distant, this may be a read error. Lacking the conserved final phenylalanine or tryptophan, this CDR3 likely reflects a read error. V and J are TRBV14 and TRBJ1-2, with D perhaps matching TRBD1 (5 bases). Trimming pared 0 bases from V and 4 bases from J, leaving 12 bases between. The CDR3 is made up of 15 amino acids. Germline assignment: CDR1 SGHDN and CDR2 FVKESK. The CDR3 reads CASSQDRGGIYGYTV. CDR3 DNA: TGTGCCAGCAGCCAAGATCGGGGCGGAATCTATGGCTACACCGTC.

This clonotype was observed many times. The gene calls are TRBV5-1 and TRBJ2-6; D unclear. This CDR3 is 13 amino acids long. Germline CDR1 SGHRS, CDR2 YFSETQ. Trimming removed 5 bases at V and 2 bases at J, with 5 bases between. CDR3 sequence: CASRVPGANVLTF. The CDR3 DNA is TGCGCCAGCAGGGTTCCTGGGGCCAACGTCCTGACTTTC.

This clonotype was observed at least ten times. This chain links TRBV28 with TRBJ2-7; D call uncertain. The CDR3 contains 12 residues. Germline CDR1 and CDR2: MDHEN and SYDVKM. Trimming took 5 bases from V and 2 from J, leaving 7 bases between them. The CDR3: CASSRPAYEQYF. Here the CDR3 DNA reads TGTGCCAGCAGTAGACCCGCCTACGAGCAGTACTTC.

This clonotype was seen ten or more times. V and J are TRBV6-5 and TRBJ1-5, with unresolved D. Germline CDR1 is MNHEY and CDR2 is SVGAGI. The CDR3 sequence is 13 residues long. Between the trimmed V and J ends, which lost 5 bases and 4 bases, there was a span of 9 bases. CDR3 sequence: CASSHIQNQPQHF. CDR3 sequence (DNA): TGTGCCAGCAGTCACATACAAAATCAGCCCCAGCATTTT.

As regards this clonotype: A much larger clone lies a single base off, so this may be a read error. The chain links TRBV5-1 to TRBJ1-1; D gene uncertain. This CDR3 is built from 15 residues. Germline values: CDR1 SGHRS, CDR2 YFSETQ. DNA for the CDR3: TGCGCCAGCAGCCTTTTGACAAACATGAACACTGGAGCTTTCTTT. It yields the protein CASSLLTNMNTGAFF.